This passage covers 18 T cell receptor beta chains from one sample sequenced in a study of identical twins. TCRdb itself ran the 5' RACE reads through MiXCR, one entry per CDR3 protein. Of about 530,000 distinct CDR3 sequences listed, 20% to 25% are singletons. The same sample was also studied in work on yellow fever vaccine responses in identical twins.

Source material: CD4+ T cells sorted from blood. These receptors were collected from a woman aged 18-29 years in good health.

The chain joins TRBV4-1 to TRBJ2-5; 7 bases agree with TRBD2. V was pared by 2 bases and J by 1 base, with 7 bases of the junction left unmatched. CDR1 is MGHRA and CDR2 is YSYEKL in the germline V gene. This CDR3 comprises 16 residues. CDR3 residues: CASSQIGGSLQETQYF. Written as DNA, the CDR3 is TGCGCCAGCAGCCAAATCGGGGGGTCCCTCCAAGAGACCCAGTACTTC.

The chain employs TRBV18 and TRBJ2-1; D is unresolved. V was clipped by 2 bases and J by 8 bases, with 10 bases between them. The CDR3 is 13 residues long. The V gene's germline CDR1 is KGHSH and CDR2 LQKENI. This CDR3 is CASSPKGFDEQFF. CDR3 bases: TGTGCCAGCTCACCAAAGGGTTTCGATGAGCAGTTCTTC. The full variable domain, rest sourced from reference TRBV18 and TRBJ2-1, is NAGVMQNPRHLVRRRGQEARLRCSPMKGHSHVYWYRQLPEEGLKFMVYLQKENIIDESGMPKERFSAEFPKEGPSILRIQQVVRGDSAAYFCASSPKGFDEQFFGPGTRLTVL.

The chain links TRBV4-2 to TRBJ1-2; D ambiguous. V was cut by 0 bases and J by 4 bases, with 6 bases left in between. There are 13 residues in the CDR3. The germline gives CDR1 LGHNA, CDR2 YNFKEQ. This CDR3 is CASSQEDIYGYTF. The CDR3 region has the DNA TGTGCCAGCAGCCAAGAAGACATCTATGGCTACACCTTC.

This clonotype came up once. The chain couples TRBV28 to TRBJ1-2; 7 nucleotides align to TRBD1. This CDR3 region has 15 residues. Germline V gene sequence: CDR1 MDHEN, CDR2 SYDVKM. The junction had 11 bases not matched to a gene; V was cut back by 6 bases and J by 4 bases. The CDR3 nucleotides read TGTGCCAGCAGCCCGGTTGACAGGGATTTCTATGGCTACACCTTC. Its protein product is CASSPVDRDFYGYTF.

In nucleotides, the CDR3 is TGTGCCAGCAGCCGTCTTAGCGGGAGTAGTTTCCAAAGCACAGATACGCAGTATTTT. It is translated as CASSRLSGSSFQSTDTQYF. This chain uses TRBV6-1 with TRBJ2-3, with 9 bases matching TRBD2. The CDR3 totals 19 residues. The V gene end was trimmed by 6 bases and the J gene end by 0 bases; junction bases not matched to a gene: 16. Germline CDR1 reads MNHNS; CDR2 reads SASEGT.

V is TRBV7-7 and J is TRBJ2-3, with a weak D call TRBD2 (5 bases). In germline, CDR1 is SSHAT, CDR2 FNYEAQ (reference sequence). The CDR3 has 15 amino acids. V was cut by 1 base and J by 5 bases, with 13 bases left in between. The CDR3 DNA sequence: TGTGCCAGCAGCTTAGAACCCCTAGCCCTAGATACGCAGTATTTT. This codes for CASSLEPLALDTQYF.

This clonotype was picked up a small number of times. The chain links TRBV20-1 to TRBJ2-7; 11 nucleotides line up with TRBD2. The CDR3 runs to 15 residues. Germline CDR1 is DFQATT and CDR2 is SNEGSKA (reference sequence). The V gene end was trimmed by 6 bases and the J gene end by 4 bases; junction bases not matched to a gene: 11. CDR3 DNA sequence: TGCAGTGCCAAAACTAGCGGGAGAGGCGGTTACGAGCAGTACTTC. The encoded protein is CSAKTSGRGGYEQYF.

This clonotype was seen a handful of times. The V gene is TRBV7-9, the J gene TRBJ2-5; TRBD1 aligns across 7 bases. J gave up 4 bases and V 3 bases, and 5 bases lay outside the gene matches. CDR1 is SEHNR, CDR2 FQNEAQ, per germline (reference sequence). CDR3 length: 14 residues. CDR3 DNA sequence: TGTGCCAGCAGCTTTATGGGGACAGTAGAGACCCAGTACTTC. The encoded protein is CASSFMGTVETQYF.

The chain couples TRBV10-2 to TRBJ2-5; 10 bases match TRBD1. Germline CDR1 reads WSHSY; CDR2 reads SAAADI. The CDR3 contains 16 residues. V gave up 8 bases and J gave up 3 bases; unmatched junction bases: 12. CDR3 in DNA: TGCGCCAGCGGGAACCGGGCGGGACAGGGGAAAGAGACCCAGTACTTC. It is translated as CASGNRAGQGKETQYF.

This rearrangement joins TRBV20-1 to TRBJ2-1; TRBD2 matches at 9 bases. CDR1 and CDR2 (germline): DFQATT, SNEGSKA (reference sequence). The CDR3 totals 16 residues. Germline trimming cut 2 bases from V and 3 bases from J; bases unmatched to any gene: 8. CDR3 DNA: TGCAGTGCTAGACGAGAAGCGGGAGGACTCTACAATGAGCAGTTCTTC. Encoded protein: CSARREAGGLYNEQFF.

This clonotype was recorded a few times. The rearrangement joins TRBV12-3 or TRBV12-4 to TRBJ2-1; 8 nucleotides line up with TRBD2. The CDR3 is 20 amino acids. The V gene end was trimmed by 6 bases and the J gene end by 4 bases; junction bases not matched to a gene: 23. CDR3 in DNA: TGTGCCAGCAGCCACAGGCCCAACTTTGGCGGGGGGACGATATACAATGAGCAGTTCTTC. Protein sequence: CASSHRPNFGGGTIYNEQFF.

Only a few counts were recorded for this clonotype. V and J are TRBV20-1 and TRBJ2-3, with a weak D call TRBD2 (5 bases). The CDR3 runs to 15 residues. Germline V gene lookup returns CDR1 DFQATT and CDR2 SNEGSKA (reference sequence). With 6 bases removed from V and 2 bases from J, the gap between germline ends came to 18 bases. The CDR3, as DNA: TGCAGTGCCAGGCTCCCTAGCAAGGTCACAGATACGCAGTATTTT. Translating gives CSARLPSKVTDTQYF.

The chain carries TRBV19 and TRBJ2-7; D is possibly TRBD2 (7 bases). CDR1 is LNHDA and CDR2 is SQIVND in the germline V gene (reference sequence). This CDR3 comprises 16 residues. With 4 bases removed from V and 3 bases from J, the gap between germline ends came to 19 bases. This chain's CDR3 is CASSKGGADGYYEQYF. Written as DNA, the CDR3 is TGTGCCAGTAGTAAAGGGGGGGCAGACGGCTACTACGAGCAGTACTTC.

This clonotype was found a few times. V is TRBV11-2 and J is TRBJ2-2; weak D call: TRBD2 (7 bases). CDR1 is SGHAT and CDR2 is FQNNGV in the germline V gene. The length of the CDR3 is 17 residues. V lost 4 bases to trimming and J lost 6 bases, with 21 bases between them. The CDR3, as DNA: TGTGCCAGCAGCTCCATTAGGGGGGGGCGTATGGCCGGGGAGCTGTTTTTT. Residues: CASSSIRGGRMAGELFF.

This rearrangement joins TRBV7-8 to TRBJ2-7, with 10 bases matching TRBD1. Germline V gives CDR1 SGHVS, CDR2 FQNEAQ. V shed 5 bases, J shed 6 bases, and the junction held 7 bases outside the gene matches. This CDR3 region has 14 residues. The CDR3 nucleotides read TGTGCCAGCAGCCCCTTAGGACAGGGGGGCGAGCAGTACTTC. It codes for CASSPLGQGGEQYF.

This chain connects TRBV3-1 to TRBJ2-3, with 9 bases matching TRBD1. The trim removed 7 bases at V and 6 bases at J, leaving 8 bases unmatched. This CDR3 has 14 residues. The germline CDR1 and CDR2 sequences are LGHDT and YNNKEL (reference sequence). CDR3 protein: CASKQGARADTQYF. CDR3 sequence (DNA): TGTGCCAGCAAACAGGGGGCGAGGGCCGATACGCAGTATTTT.

This clonotype occurred a few times. The chain is built from TRBV3-1 and TRBJ2-1; D call uncertain. This CDR3 has 13 amino acids. Deletions cut 2 bases from V and 9 bases from J, with 11 bases between. Germline V lookup: CDR1 LGHDT, CDR2 YNNKEL (reference sequence). The CDR3 protein is CASSQTPDSEQFF. The CDR3 DNA follows: TGTGCCAGCAGCCAAACCCCAGACTCTGAGCAGTTCTTC.

V is TRBV20-1 and J is TRBJ2-5; D may be TRBD1 (6 bases). The CDR3 has 14 amino acids. Germline-derived CDR1 and CDR2 are DFQATT and SNEGSKA (reference sequence). V was clipped by 2 bases and J by 6 bases, with 16 bases between them. The CDR3 sequence: CSARSNRDLQTQYF. The CDR3 DNA reads as TGCAGTGCTAGATCAAACAGGGATTTGCAGACCCAGTACTTC.